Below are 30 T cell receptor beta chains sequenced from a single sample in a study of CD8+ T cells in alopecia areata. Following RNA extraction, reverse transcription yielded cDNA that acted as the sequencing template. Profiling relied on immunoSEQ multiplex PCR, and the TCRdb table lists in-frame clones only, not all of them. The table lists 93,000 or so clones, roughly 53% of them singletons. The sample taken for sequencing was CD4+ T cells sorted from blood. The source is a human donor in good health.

Here the CDR3 reads CSVGSLVRGQSYNEQFF. As DNA, the CDR3 is TGCAGCGTCGGCTCCCTGGTCAGGGGCCAATCCTACAATGAGCAGTTCTTC. This sequence joins TRBV29-1 and TRBJ2-1; weak D call: TRBD1 (6 bases). The CDR3 loop spans 17 amino acids. Trimming took 6 bases from V and 1 from J, leaving 22 bases between them. Germline V gene lookup returns CDR1 SQVTM and CDR2 ANQGSEA.

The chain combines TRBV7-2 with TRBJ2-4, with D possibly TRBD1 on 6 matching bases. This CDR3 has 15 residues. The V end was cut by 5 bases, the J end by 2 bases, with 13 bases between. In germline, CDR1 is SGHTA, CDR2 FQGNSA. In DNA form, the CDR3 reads TGTGCCAGCAGCCCCCATGGGGGCTCCAAAAACATTCAGTACTTC. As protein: CASSPHGGSKNIQYF.

The CDR3 loop reads CASRGQGGAETQYF. DNA for the CDR3: TGTGCCAGTAGGGGCCAGGGAGGTGCAGAGACCCAGTACTTC. The gene calls are TRBV19 and TRBJ2-5, with a tentative D call TRBD2 (6 bases). This CDR3 has 14 residues. The germline CDR1 and CDR2 sequences are LNHDA and SQIVND (reference sequence). Trimming stripped 6 bases from V and 4 bases from J, with 15 bases between. The whole variable domain, filled in from reference TRBV19 and TRBJ2-5, reads DGGITQSPKYLFRKEGQNVTLSCEQNLNHDAMYWYRQDPGQGLRLIYYSQIVNDFQKGDIAEGYSVSREKKESFPLTVTSAQKNPTAFYLCASRGQGGAETQYFGPGTRLLVL.

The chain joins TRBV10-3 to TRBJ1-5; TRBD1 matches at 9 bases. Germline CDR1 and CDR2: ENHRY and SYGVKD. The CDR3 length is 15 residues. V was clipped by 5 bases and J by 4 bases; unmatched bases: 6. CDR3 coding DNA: TGTGCCATCAGTACAGGGGGCGACGGGAATCAGCCCCAGCATTTT. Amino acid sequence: CAISTGGDGNQPQHF.

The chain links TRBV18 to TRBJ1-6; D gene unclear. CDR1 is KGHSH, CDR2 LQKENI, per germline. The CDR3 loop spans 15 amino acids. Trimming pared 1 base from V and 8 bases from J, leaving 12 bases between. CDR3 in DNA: TGTGCCAGCTCACCACGGGCAGGAGGAGATTCACCCCTCCACTTT. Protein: CASSPRAGGDSPLHF.

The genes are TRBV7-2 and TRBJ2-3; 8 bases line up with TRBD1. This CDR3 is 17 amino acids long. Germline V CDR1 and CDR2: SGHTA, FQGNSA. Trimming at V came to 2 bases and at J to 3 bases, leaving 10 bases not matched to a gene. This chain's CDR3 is CASSLWHGTGGTDTQYF. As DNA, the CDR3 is TGTGCCAGCAGCTTATGGCACGGAACAGGGGGGACAGATACGCAGTATTTT.

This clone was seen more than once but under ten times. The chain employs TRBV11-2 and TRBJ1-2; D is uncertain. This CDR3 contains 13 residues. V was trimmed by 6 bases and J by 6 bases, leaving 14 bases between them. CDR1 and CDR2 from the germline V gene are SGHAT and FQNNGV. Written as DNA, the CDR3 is TGTGCCAGCAGTCCCGGCCCTGGGCATGGCTACACCTTC. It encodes CASSPGPGHGYTF. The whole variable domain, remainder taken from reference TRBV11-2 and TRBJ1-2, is EAGVAQSPRYKIIEKRQSVAFWCNPISGHATLYWYQQILGQGPKLLIQFQNNGVVDDSQLPKDRFSAERLKGVDSTLKIQPAKLEDSAVYLCASSPGPGHGYTFGSGTRLTVV.

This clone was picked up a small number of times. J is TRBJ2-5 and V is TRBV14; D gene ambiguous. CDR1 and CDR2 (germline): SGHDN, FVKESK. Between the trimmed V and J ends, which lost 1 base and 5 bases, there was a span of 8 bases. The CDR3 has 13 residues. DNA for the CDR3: TGTGCCAGCAGCCAAGTAGTCCAGGAGACCCAGTACTTC. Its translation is CASSQVVQETQYF.

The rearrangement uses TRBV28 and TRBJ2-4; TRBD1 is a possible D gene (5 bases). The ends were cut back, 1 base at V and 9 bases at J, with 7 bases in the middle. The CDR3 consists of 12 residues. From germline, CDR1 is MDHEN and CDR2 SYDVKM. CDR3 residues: CASSLYTGIQYF. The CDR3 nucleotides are TGTGCCAGCAGTTTATATACAGGCATTCAGTACTTC.

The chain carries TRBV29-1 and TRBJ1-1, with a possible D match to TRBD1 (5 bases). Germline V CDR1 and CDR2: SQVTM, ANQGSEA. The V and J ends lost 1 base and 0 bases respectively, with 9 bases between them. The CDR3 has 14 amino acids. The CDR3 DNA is TGCAGCGTTGAAGTCGCAGGGATGAACACTGAAGCTTTCTTT. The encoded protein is CSVEVAGMNTEAFF.

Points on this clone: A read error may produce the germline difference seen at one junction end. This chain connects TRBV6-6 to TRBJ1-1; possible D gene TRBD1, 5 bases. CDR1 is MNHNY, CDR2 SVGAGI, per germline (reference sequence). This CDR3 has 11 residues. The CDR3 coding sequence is TGTGCCAGCAGTCCCAGGGAACGGCGTTCCTTT. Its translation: CASSPRERRSF.

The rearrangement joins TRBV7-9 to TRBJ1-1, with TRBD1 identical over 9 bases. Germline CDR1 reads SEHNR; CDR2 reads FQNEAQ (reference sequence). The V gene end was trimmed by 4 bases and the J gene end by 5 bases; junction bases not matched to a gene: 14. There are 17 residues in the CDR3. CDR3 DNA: TGTGCCAGCAGCTCCGCCTTTGGGACAGGGAGGGAGACTGAAGCTTTCTTT. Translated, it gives CASSSAFGTGRETEAFF.

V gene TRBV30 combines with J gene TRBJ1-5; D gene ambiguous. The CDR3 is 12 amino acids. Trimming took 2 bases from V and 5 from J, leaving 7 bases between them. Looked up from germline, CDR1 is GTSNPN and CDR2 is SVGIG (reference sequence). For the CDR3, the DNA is TGTGCCTGGAGTACCCAGGATCAGCCCCAGCATTTT. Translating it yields CAWSTQDQPQHF. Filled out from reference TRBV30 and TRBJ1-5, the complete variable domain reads SQTIHQWPATLVQPVGSPLSLECTVEGTSNPNLYWYRQAAGRGLQLLFYSVGIGQISSEVPQNLSASRPQDRQFILSSKKLLLSDSGFYLCAWSTQDQPQHFGDGTRLSIL.

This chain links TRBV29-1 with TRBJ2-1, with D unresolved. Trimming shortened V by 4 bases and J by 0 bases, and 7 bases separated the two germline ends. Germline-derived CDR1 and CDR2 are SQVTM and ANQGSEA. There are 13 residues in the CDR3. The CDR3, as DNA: TGCAGCGTTGGTGCCAGCTCCTACAATGAGCAGTTCTTC. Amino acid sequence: CSVGASSYNEQFF.

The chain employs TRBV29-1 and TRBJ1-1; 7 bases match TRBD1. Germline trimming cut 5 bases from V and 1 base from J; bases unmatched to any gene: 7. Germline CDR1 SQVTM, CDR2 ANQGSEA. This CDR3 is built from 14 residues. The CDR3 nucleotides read TGCAGCGTTACCGGGACAGTAACGAACACTGAAGCTTTCTTT. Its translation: CSVTGTVTNTEAFF.

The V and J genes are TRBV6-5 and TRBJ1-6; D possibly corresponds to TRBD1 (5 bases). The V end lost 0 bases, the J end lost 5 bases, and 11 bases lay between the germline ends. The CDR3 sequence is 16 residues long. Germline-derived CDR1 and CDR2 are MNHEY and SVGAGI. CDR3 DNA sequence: TGTGCCAGCAGTTACTCAGTTGCGGGGGATAATTCACCCCTCCACTTT. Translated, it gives CASSYSVAGDNSPLHF.

DNA of the CDR3: TGTGCCAGCAGTCCGAGTCTTAAAGCGGTCTATAGCACAGATACGCAGTATTTT. This gives the protein CASSPSLKAVYSTDTQYF. The V gene is TRBV7-2, the J gene TRBJ2-3; weak D call: TRBD2 (5 bases). Trimming pared 6 bases from V and 0 bases from J, leaving 22 bases between. The germline V gene has CDR1 SGHTA and CDR2 FQGNSA. This CDR3 has 18 residues.

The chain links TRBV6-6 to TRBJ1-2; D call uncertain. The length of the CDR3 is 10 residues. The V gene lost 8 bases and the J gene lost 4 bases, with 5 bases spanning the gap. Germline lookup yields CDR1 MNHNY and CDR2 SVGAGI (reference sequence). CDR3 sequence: CASDFYGYTF. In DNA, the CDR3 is TGTGCCAGCGACTTCTATGGCTACACCTTC.

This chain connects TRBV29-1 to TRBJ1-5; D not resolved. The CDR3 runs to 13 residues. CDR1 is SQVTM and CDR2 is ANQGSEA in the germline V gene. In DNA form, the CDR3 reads TGCCTATCCACGGGCCATAGCAATCAGCCCCAGCATTTT. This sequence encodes CLSTGHSNQPQHF.

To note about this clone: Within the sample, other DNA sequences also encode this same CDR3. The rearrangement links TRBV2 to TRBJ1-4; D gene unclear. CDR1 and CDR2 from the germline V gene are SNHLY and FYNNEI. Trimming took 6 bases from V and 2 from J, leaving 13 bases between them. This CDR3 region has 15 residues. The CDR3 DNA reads TGTGCCAGCAGCGGCTTGGGTGGGACTAATGAAAAACTGTTTTTT. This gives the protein CASSGLGGTNEKLFF.

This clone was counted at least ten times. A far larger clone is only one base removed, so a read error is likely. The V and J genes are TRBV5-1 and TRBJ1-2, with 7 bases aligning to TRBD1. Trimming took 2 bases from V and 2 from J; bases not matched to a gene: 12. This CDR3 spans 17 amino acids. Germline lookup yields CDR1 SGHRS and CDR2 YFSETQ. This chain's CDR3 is CASSFGYVTGPNYGYTF. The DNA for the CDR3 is TGCGCCAGCAGCTTTGGATACGTGACAGGGCCCAACTATGGCTACACCTTC.

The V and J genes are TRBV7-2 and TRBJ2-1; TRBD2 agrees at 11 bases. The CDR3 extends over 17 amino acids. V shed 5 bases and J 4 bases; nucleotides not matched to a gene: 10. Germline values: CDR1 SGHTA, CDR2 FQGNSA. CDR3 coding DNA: TGTGCCAGCAGCCGGCAGGGGACTAGCGGCGCGTACAATGAGCAGTTCTTC. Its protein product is CASSRQGTSGAYNEQFF.

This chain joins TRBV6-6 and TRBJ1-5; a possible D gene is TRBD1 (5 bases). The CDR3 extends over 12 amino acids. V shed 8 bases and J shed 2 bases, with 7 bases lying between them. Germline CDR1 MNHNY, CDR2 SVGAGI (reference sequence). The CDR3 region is CASGGGNQPQHF. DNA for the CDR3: TGTGCCAGCGGGGGGGGCAATCAGCCCCAGCATTTT.

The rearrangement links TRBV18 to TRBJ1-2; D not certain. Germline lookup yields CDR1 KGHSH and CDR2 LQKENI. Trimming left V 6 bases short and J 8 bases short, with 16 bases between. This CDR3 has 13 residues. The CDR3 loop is CASSPQLEAGYTF. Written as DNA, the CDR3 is TGTGCCAGCTCTCCCCAGTTGGAGGCCGGCTACACCTTC. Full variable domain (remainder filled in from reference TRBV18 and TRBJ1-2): NAGVMQNPRHLVRRRGQEARLRCSPMKGHSHVYWYRQLPEEGLKFMVYLQKENIIDESGMPKERFSAEFPKEGPSILRIQQVVRGDSAAYFCASSPQLEAGYTFGSGTRLTVV.

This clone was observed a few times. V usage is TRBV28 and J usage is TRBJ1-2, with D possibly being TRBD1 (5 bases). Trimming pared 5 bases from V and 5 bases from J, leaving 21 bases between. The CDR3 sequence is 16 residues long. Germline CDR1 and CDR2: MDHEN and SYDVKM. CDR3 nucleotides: TGTGCCAGCAGTGGCGAAACAGGCGCTGAACCTTATGGCTACACCTTC. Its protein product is CASSGETGAEPYGYTF.

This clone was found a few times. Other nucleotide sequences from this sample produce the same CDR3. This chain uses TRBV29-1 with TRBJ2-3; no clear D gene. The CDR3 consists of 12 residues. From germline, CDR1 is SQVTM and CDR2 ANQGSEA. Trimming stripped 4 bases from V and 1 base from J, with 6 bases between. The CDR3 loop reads CSVVQGTDTQYF. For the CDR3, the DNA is TGCAGCGTTGTTCAGGGCACAGATACGCAGTATTTT.

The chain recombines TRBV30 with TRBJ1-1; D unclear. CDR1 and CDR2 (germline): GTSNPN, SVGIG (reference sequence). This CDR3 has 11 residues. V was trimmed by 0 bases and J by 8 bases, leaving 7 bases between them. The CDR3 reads CAWSVGQEAFF. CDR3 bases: TGTGCCTGGAGTGTAGGGCAGGAAGCTTTCTTT.

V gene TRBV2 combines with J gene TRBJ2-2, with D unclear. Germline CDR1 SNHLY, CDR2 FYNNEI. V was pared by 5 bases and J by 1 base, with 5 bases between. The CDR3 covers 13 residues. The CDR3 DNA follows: TGTGCCAGCAGTCGACAGAACACCGGGGAGCTGTTTTTT. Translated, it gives CASSRQNTGELFF.

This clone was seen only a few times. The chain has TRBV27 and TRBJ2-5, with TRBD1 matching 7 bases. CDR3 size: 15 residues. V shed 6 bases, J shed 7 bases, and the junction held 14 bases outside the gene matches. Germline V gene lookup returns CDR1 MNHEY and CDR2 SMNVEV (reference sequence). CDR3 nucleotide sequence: TGTGCCAGCAGGATTGGGACAGCACGTCGGGGGACCCAGTACTTC. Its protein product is CASRIGTARRGTQYF.

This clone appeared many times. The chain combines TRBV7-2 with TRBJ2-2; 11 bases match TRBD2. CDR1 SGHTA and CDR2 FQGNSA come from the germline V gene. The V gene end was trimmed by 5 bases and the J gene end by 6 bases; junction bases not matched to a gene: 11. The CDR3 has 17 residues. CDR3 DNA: TGTGCCAGCAGCCGACACCAGCTAGCGGGGGGTTCCGGGGAGCTGTTTTTT. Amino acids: CASSRHQLAGGSGELFF.